This is a list of T cell receptor beta chains from one sample in a study of T cell responses to AZD1222 COVID-19 vaccine. Data came from immunoSEQ multiplex PCR; TCRdb stores just in-frame clones and leaves some out. The sample contains approximately 97,000 clones, roughly 86% of which appear only once. The material was peripheral blood, obtained on day 0 of AZD1222 vaccination. These receptor sequences come from an adult in good health. CDR3s include the opening cysteine and the closing phenylalanine or tryptophan. The D gene is left open where the match is weak. Some rows mark clone size as missing; the rest say once, few, many or name a class of expanded clone.

TRBV27,TRBJ2-1,.,TRBD2,TGTGCCAGCAGAGTACTAGGGACTAGCGGGAGGAGTGAGCAGTTCTTC,CASRVLGTSGRSEQFF
TRBV7-8,TRBJ1-4,.,.,TGTGCCAGCAGCTTGGGTTGGGGGCCCCTAGGAAAACTGTTTTTT,CASSLGWGPLGKLFF
TRBV19,TRBJ1-1,.,.,TGTGCCAGTAGTATTCCGGGGGGAAACTCTGAAGCTTTCTTT,CASSIPGGNSEAFF
TRBV7-2,TRBJ2-5,.,TRBD1,TGTGCCAGCAGCCTCGGGCGGGACAGGGGGCGCCATGAGACCCAGTACTTC,CASSLGRDRGRHETQYF
TRBV6-5,TRBJ2-2,.,TRBD2,TGTGCCAGCAGTAGTAGCGGGGGCACCGGGGAGCTGTTTTTT,CASSSSGGTGELFF
TRBV3-1/TRBV3-2,TRBJ2-1,.,TRBD2,TGTGCCAGCAGCCAAGTACTCACTAGCGGGGGGTTCAATGAGCAGTTCTTC,CASSQVLTSGGFNEQFF
TRBV30,TRBJ2-7,.,.,TGTGCCTCCGTCTTTGGGGGGATGTCCTACGAGCAGTACTTC,CASVFGGMSYEQYF
TRBV6-1,TRBJ2-7,.,.,TGTGCCAGCAGTGAATGGGGGACCGAGCAGTACTTC,CASSEWGTEQYF
TRBV5-6,TRBJ1-2,.,.,TGTGCCAGCAGCTTGGTAGTTGGCGGCTACACCTTC,CASSLVVGGYTF
TRBV20-1,TRBJ2-6,.,.,TGCAGTGCTAGTGTTAATGGGACCACCTCTGGGGCCAACGTCCTGACTTTC,CSASVNGTTSGANVLTF
TRBV5-6,TRBJ2-7,.,TRBD2,TGTGCCAGCAGAAATCTAGCGGGAGGAGGCTACGAGCAGTACTTC,CASRNLAGGGYEQYF
TRBV19,TRBJ2-1,.,.,TGTGCCAGTAGTTCACCCGAGGGGAGAATTAAGCAGTTCTTC,CASSSPEGRIKQFF
TRBV27,TRBJ2-6,.,.,TGTGCCAGCAGTTTAATCAGAATCTCTGGGGCCAACGTCCTGACTTTC,CASSLIRISGANVLTF
TRBV14,TRBJ2-7,.,TRBD2,TGTGCCAGCAGCCAAGATTGGTTAGCGGGCTACGAGCAGTACTTC,CASSQDWLAGYEQYF
TRBV7-2,TRBJ1-2,.,.,TGTGCCAGCAGCTTAGTACACGCCGGTGGCTACACCTTC,CASSLVHAGGYTF
TRBV10-3,TRBJ1-1,.,.,TGTGCCATCAGGCGGGACGCCGACACTGAAGCTTTCTTT,CAIRRDADTEAFF
TRBV7-9,TRBJ1-5,few,.,TGTGCCAGCAGCACAGTGGGGGGAGAACAGCCCCAGCATTTT,CASSTVGGEQPQHF
TRBV3-1/TRBV3-2,TRBJ1-5,.,.,TGTGCCAGCAGCCATGGGGGTTCTCAGCCCCAGCATTTT,CASSHGGSQPQHF
TRBV15,TRBJ1-4,.,.,TGTGCCACCAGCCTGAGCTTTACTAATGAAAAACTGTTTTTT,CATSLSFTNEKLFF
TRBV7-2,TRBJ2-5,.,.,TGTGCCAGCGCTCGCGGGGATGCCGAGACCCAGTACTTC,CASARGDAETQYF
TRBV11-2,TRBJ2-1,once,.,TGTGCCAGCAGCTCCCTTGGACCTATGGTATACAATGAGCAGTTCTTC,CASSSLGPMVYNEQFF
TRBV19,TRBJ1-1,few,TRBD1,TGTGCCAGTAGTCCTTCGGCAGCCAGGGGGACTGAAGCTTTCTTT,CASSPSAARGTEAFF
TRBV5-1,TRBJ2-7,.,.,TGCGCCAGCACCCCATCCCTCGGACAGCGGTACGAGCAGTACTTC,CASTPSLGQRYEQYF
TRBV16,TRBJ2-7,once,TRBD2,TGTGCCAGCAGCCAATTCGGGGGGTACGAGCAGTACTTC,CASSQFGGYEQYF
TRBV30,TRBJ2-5,.,.,TGTGCCTGGAGTACAGGGAAAGAGACCCAGTACTTC,CAWSTGKETQYF
TRBV11-2,TRBJ1-5,once,.,TGTGCCAGCAGCTTAGGGGAGGCTCAGCCCCAGCATTTT,CASSLGEAQPQHF
TRBV28,TRBJ2-1,.,.,TGTGCCAGCAGTTTTGACTTTTATTCCTACAATGAGCAGTTCTTC,CASSFDFYSYNEQFF
TRBV30,TRBJ1-2,.,.,TGTGCCCAGGGTAGGGATAACTATGGCTACACCTTC,CAQGRDNYGYTF
TRBV6-5,TRBJ1-1,few,TRBD1,TGTGCCAGCAGACCGGGACAGGGGGCATGGACTGAAGCTTTCTTT,CASRPGQGAWTEAFF
TRBV2,TRBJ2-7,.,.,TGTGCCAGCAGTGAACTCGGGGTTGGGGAGCAGTACTTC,CASSELGVGEQYF
TRBV6-2/TRBV6-3,TRBJ2-5,.,TRBD1,TGTGCCAGCAGTTACGGACAGGGCCTACAAGAGACCCAGTACTTC,CASSYGQGLQETQYF
TRBV6-1,TRBJ2-1,.,.,TGTGCCAGCAGTGAATCCTACAATGAGCAGTTCTTC,CASSESYNEQFF
TRBV6-2/TRBV6-3,TRBJ2-1,.,TRBD2,TGTGCCAGCAGCACCGGGACTAGCCAGCAGTTCTTC,CASSTGTSQQFF
TRBV20-1,TRBJ2-5,.,.,TGCAGCTTGAGAGGCCCAGAGACCCAGTACTTC,CSLRGPETQYF
TRBV6-5,TRBJ2-3,.,TRBD1,TGTGCCAGCAGCCTCACGGGACAGGGGACAGATACGCAGTATTTT,CASSLTGQGTDTQYF
TRBV7-3,TRBJ2-5,.,.,TGTGCCAGCAGCCCAACCCCTCTAGCGCCTTGGGAGACCCAGTACTTC,CASSPTPLAPWETQYF
TRBV7-8,TRBJ2-1,.,TRBD2,TGTGCCAGCAGCTTTTCTCGACTAGCGGGAGGGCCCGGGGATGAGCAGTTCTTC,CASSFSRLAGGPGDEQFF
TRBV6-5,TRBJ2-3,.,.,TGTGCCAGCAGTTACTTTGGGGGCACAGATACGCAGTATTTT,CASSYFGGTDTQYF
TRBV6-4,TRBJ2-1,.,TRBD1,TGTGCCAGCAAACAGGACAGGGGGCTATACAATGAGCAGTTCTTC,CASKQDRGLYNEQFF
TRBV28,TRBJ1-2,few,.,TGTGCCAGCAGTTTAGTCCAGGGCTATGGCTACACCTTC,CASSLVQGYGYTF
TRBV4-3,TRBJ2-1,.,TRBD1,TGCGCCAGCAGCCAAGAGACAGGGGCGGACAATGAGCAGTTCTTC,CASSQETGADNEQFF
TRBV4-3,TRBJ2-2,few,TRBD1,TGCGCCAGCAGCCAAGATAGGGACAGGGGGTTTTCGAACACCGGGGAGCTGTTTTTT,CASSQDRDRGFSNTGELFF
TRBV10-3,TRBJ2-5,.,TRBD2,TGTGCCATCAGTGGGGCTAGCGGGAGGAGAGAGACCCAGTACTTC,CAISGASGRRETQYF
TRBV18,TRBJ2-7,.,.,TGTGCCAGCTCACCAAACTCCTACGAGCAGTACTTC,CASSPNSYEQYF
TRBV27,TRBJ1-2,.,.,TGTGCCAGCAGTTTGGGGTCGGAGGGTGTCTATGGCTACACCTTC,CASSLGSEGVYGYTF
TRBV28,TRBJ1-4,.,.,TGTGCCAGCAGTTTCAGCCTCAGGAATGAAAAACTGTTTTTT,CASSFSLRNEKLFF
TRBV4-2,TRBJ1-1,.,.,TGTGCCAGCAGCCAAGTCGCGAACACTGAAGCTTTCTTT,CASSQVANTEAFF
TRBV19,TRBJ2-7,.,.,TGTGCCAGTAGTATTGGTCCAGGGGCGGACTACGAGCAGTACTTC,CASSIGPGADYEQYF
TRBV7-2,TRBJ2-2,few,TRBD1,TGTGCCAGCAGCTTAGTAGACAGGGGGGAGGACACCGGGGAGCTGTTTTTT,CASSLVDRGEDTGELFF
TRBV28,TRBJ1-2,.,TRBD1,TGTGCCAGCAGTTTAAGACAGGGTAGCGGCTACACCTTC,CASSLRQGSGYTF
TRBV24-1,TRBJ1-3,.,.,TGTGCCACCAGTGATTTGAGGGCTGGAAACACCATATATTTT,CATSDLRAGNTIYF
TRBV5-1,TRBJ1-1,.,.,TGCGCCAGCAGCTTTACGGGGGTCGGGACTGAAGCTTTCTTT,CASSFTGVGTEAFF
TRBV3-1/TRBV3-2,TRBJ2-5,.,.,TGTGCCAGCAGTCAACAGAGTTACCAAGAGACCCAGTACTTC,CASSQQSYQETQYF
TRBV7-9,TRBJ2-3,.,.,TGTGCCAGCAGCTTAGCGCTTCGAGTTGACACAGATACGCAGTATTTT,CASSLALRVDTDTQYF